Each of the 28 T cell receptor beta chains below was sequenced from the same sample in a study of CXCR3-negative and CXCR3-positive naive CD8 T cells. The study made its TRB cDNA libraries by 5' RACE, adding UMI labels. TCRdb re-called the 5' RACE reads and gives one entry per CDR3 protein, without DNA. In total, the table holds some 25,000 distinct CDR3 sequences. Sequencing was done on a sample of naive CXCR3- CD8+ T cells from blood. Subset indicated: CD45RO-CCR7+CD27+CD95- naive CD8+ T cells lacking CXCR3 (TNR3-). Receptors originate from a human donor in good health. Some clones in this sample may be carry-over from other donors' samples.

CDR3 loop: CASSYYGYQETQYF. The chain combines TRBV6-2 or TRBV6-3 with TRBJ2-5. CDR1 is MNHEY and CDR2 is SVGEGT in the germline V gene. This CDR3 region has 14 residues.

The J gene is TRBJ2-4, the V gene TRBV29-1; TCRdb selects TRBD1, and the lack of DNA leaves this call unchecked. Germline V gene data show CDR1 as SQVTM and CDR2 as ANQGSEA. This CDR3 is built from 17 residues. CDR3 amino acids: CSVENGGPGLAKNIQYF. The full variable domain, completed using reference TRBV29-1 and TRBJ2-4, is SAVISQKPSRDICQRGTSLTIQCQVDSQVTMMFWYRQQPGQSLTLIATANQGSEATYESGFVIDKFPISRPNLTFSTLTVSNMSPEDSSIYLCSVENGGPGLAKNIQYFGAGTRLSVL.

The V gene is TRBV29-1, the J gene TRBJ1-5; no DNA is available, so the TRBD1 call from TCRdb remains unchecked. This CDR3 has 14 amino acids. The V gene's germline CDR1 is SQVTM and CDR2 ANQGSEA. This CDR3 reads CSVETGGGNQPQHF.

The chain uses TRBV7-9 and TRBJ2-1. This CDR3 has 14 residues. Germline loops: CDR1 SEHNR, CDR2 FQNEAQ (reference sequence). The CDR3 protein is CASSFGVSSDEQFF.

The CDR3 loop reads CASSPRGLNTGELFF. The chain recombines TRBV4-3 with TRBJ2-2. The CDR3 covers 15 residues. Germline-derived CDR1 and CDR2 are LGHNA and YSLEER.

The V and J genes are TRBV3-1 and TRBJ1-6; TCRdb selects TRBD1, and the lack of DNA leaves this call unchecked. The germline CDR1 and CDR2 sequences are LGHDT and YNNKEL (reference sequence). The CDR3 covers 17 residues. The CDR3 region is CASKRTGQGIYNSPLHF.

This clonotype is medium-sized by frequency. The chain uses TRBV7-9 and TRBJ2-7; TCRdb outputs TRBD1, but without DNA this stays unchecked. The CDR3 spans 15 residues. Germline-derived CDR1 and CDR2 are SEHNR and FQNEAQ (reference sequence). CDR3 sequence: CASSFWQGALNEQYF.

The rearrangement uses TRBV6-4 and TRBJ2-2. The germline gives CDR1 MRHNA, CDR2 SNTAGT. This CDR3 is 12 amino acids long. The CDR3 region is CASSDSTGELFF.

Frequency places this clonotype as medium-sized (0.01 to 0.1%). This CDR3 reads CASSLRTGQMGSYEQYF. The chain carries TRBV7-6 and TRBJ2-7; TCRdb's D call of TRBD1 is untestable without DNA. This CDR3 has 17 residues. Per germline, CDR1 SGHVS and CDR2 FNYEAQ.

V is TRBV5-6 and J is TRBJ2-1; TCRdb's assignment of TRBD1 cannot be checked, as there is no DNA. Germline values: CDR1 SGHDT, CDR2 YYEEEE. This CDR3 has 14 amino acids. The CDR3 sequence: CASSPGSLNNEQFF. Supplemented by reference TRBV5-6 and TRBJ2-1, the full variable domain reads DAGVTQSPTHLIKTRGQQVTLRCSPKSGHDTVSWYQQALGQGPQFIFQYYEEEERQRGNFPDRFSGHQFPNYSSELNVNALLLGDSALYLCASSPGSLNNEQFFGPGTRLTVL.

This clonotype ranks as medium-sized in terms of frequency. V gene TRBV5-5 combines with J gene TRBJ1-2; TCRdb designates TRBD1, a call that cannot be tested without DNA. The CDR3 contains 14 residues. Germline lookup yields CDR1 SGHKS and CDR2 YYEKEE (reference sequence). The CDR3 loop is CASSYGTGFAGYTF.

This chain connects TRBV20-1 to TRBJ2-2; TCRdb selects TRBD1, and the lack of DNA leaves this call unchecked. CDR1 and CDR2 from the germline V gene are DFQATT and SNEGSKA (reference sequence). This CDR3 contains 16 residues. CDR3 in amino acids: CSAFDWGAANTGELFF.

The chain combines TRBV6-5 with TRBJ2-7; TCRdb designates TRBD1, a call that cannot be tested without DNA. CDR3 length: 13 residues. Germline V lookup: CDR1 MNHEY, CDR2 SVGAGI. The CDR3 region is CASSYPGAVEQYF.

The CDR3 here is CASSLLESTEAFF. The chain has TRBV7-9 and TRBJ1-1. The V gene's germline CDR1 is SEHNR and CDR2 FQNEAQ (reference sequence). This CDR3 is 13 amino acids long.

V usage is TRBV20-1 and J usage is TRBJ2-7; TCRdb calls TRBD1, which cannot be checked without DNA. Germline values: CDR1 DFQATT, CDR2 SNEGSKA (reference sequence). The CDR3 runs 13 residues. CDR3 sequence reads: CSARDRGNYEQYF.

The chain links TRBV20-1 to TRBJ2-7; the TCRdb D gene call, TRBD1, has no DNA to confirm it. The length of the CDR3 is 12 residues. The germline V gene has CDR1 DFQATT and CDR2 SNEGSKA (reference sequence). The CDR3 sequence: CSAYDRGYEQYF.

This chain links TRBV7-8 with TRBJ2-3; TCRdb gives TRBD1 as the D gene, but with no DNA this cannot be confirmed. This CDR3 has 14 amino acids. Per the germline V gene, CDR1 is SGHVS and CDR2 is FQNEAQ. CDR3 amino acids: CASSSRGVQDTQYF.

According to its frequency, this clonotype is medium-sized (0.01 to 0.1%). The gene calls are TRBV14 and TRBJ2-7; checking the TCRdb D call of TRBD1 is not possible without DNA. This CDR3 spans 13 amino acids. Germline CDR1 is SGHDN and CDR2 is FVKESK. The CDR3 sequence is CASSPGTVYEQYF.

The J gene is TRBJ2-3, the V gene TRBV14; the TCRdb call, TRBD2, lacks DNA for checking. There are 17 residues in the CDR3. The V gene's germline CDR1 is SGHDN and CDR2 FVKESK. CDR3 amino acids: CASSPHEGLAVTDTQYF.

V gene TRBV19 combines with J gene TRBJ2-1; TCRdb's D call, TRBD2, is unchecked because there is no DNA. The CDR3 contains 16 residues. The V gene's germline CDR1 is LNHDA and CDR2 SQIVND (reference sequence). The CDR3 protein is CASRTHPLSYYNEQFF.

J is TRBJ1-1 and V is TRBV27. This CDR3 is built from 13 residues. Germline V gives CDR1 MNHEY, CDR2 SMNVEV (reference sequence). CDR3 residues: CASSLSVNTEAFF.

This chain links TRBV27 with TRBJ1-1; TCRdb names TRBD1, which stays unverified in the absence of DNA. This CDR3 comprises 12 residues. Germline CDR1 and CDR2: MNHEY and SMNVEV (reference sequence). CDR3: CASSLTGVATFF.

CDR3: CASSPGGGWNGYTF. The rearrangement links TRBV5-6 to TRBJ1-2. The germline V gene has CDR1 SGHDT and CDR2 YYEEEE. CDR3 length: 14 amino acids.

V gene TRBV7-2 combines with J gene TRBJ2-1; TCRdb's D call, TRBD2, is unchecked because there is no DNA. The CDR3 runs 16 residues. CDR1 is SGHTA and CDR2 is FQGNSA in the germline V gene. The CDR3 spells CASSLTDTTTGNEQFF.

The rearrangement links TRBV12-3 or TRBV12-4 to TRBJ2-1; absent DNA, TCRdb's TRBD2 call cannot be checked. This CDR3 is 16 amino acids long. Here the CDR3 reads CASSGTSGVIYNEQFF.

V usage is TRBV7-2 and J usage is TRBJ1-2. The length of the CDR3 is 16 residues. CDR1 is SGHTA, CDR2 FQGNSA, per germline. Here the CDR3 reads CASSNLASGGIYGYTF.

By frequency, this clonotype is medium-sized. V usage is TRBV6-5 and J usage is TRBJ1-6; there is no DNA to check the TCRdb D call of TRBD1. Per germline, CDR1 MNHEY and CDR2 SVGAGI. CDR3 length: 14 amino acids. CDR3 sequence: CASSLGRGNSPLHF.

This chain joins TRBV25-1 and TRBJ1-1. The CDR3 has 15 amino acids. CDR1 is MGHDK, CDR2 SYGVNS, per germline. The CDR3 loop is CASSGSAFWNTEAFF.